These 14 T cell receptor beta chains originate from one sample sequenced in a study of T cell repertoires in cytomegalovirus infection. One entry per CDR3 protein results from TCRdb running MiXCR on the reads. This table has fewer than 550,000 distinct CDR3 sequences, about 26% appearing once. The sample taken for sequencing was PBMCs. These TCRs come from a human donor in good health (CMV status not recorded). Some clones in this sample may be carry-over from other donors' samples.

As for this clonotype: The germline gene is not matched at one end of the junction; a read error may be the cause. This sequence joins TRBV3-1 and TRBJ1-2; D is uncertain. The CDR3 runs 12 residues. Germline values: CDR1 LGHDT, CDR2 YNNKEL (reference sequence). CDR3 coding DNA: TGTGCCAGCAGCCAAGTAAGGTCTCAACCAGACTTC. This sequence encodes CASSQVRSQPDF.

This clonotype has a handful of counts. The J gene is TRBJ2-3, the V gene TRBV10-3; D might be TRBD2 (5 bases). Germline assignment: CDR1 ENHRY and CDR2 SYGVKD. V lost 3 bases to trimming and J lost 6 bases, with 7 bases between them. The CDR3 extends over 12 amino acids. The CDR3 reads CAISEGGDTQYF. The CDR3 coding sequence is TGTGCCATCAGTGAAGGAGGTGATACGCAGTATTTT.

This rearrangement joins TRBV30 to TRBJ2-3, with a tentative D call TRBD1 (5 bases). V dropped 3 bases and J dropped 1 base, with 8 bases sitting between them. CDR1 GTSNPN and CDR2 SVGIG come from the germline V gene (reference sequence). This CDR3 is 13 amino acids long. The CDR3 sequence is CAWSVGGTDTQYF. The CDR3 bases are TGTGCCTGGAGCGTAGGGGGCACAGATACGCAGTATTTT. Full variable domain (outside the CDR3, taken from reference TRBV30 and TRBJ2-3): SQTIHQWPATLVQPVGSPLSLECTVEGTSNPNLYWYRQAAGRGLQLLFYSVGIGQISSEVPQNLSASRPQDRQFILSSKKLLLSDSGFYLCAWSVGGTDTQYFGPGTRLTVL.

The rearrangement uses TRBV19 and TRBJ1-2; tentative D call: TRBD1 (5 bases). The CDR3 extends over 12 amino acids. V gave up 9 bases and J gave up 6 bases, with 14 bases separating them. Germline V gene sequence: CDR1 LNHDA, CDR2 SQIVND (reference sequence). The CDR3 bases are TGTGCCAGCGCCAGCGGGGGGGATGGCTACACCTTC. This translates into CASASGGDGYTF.

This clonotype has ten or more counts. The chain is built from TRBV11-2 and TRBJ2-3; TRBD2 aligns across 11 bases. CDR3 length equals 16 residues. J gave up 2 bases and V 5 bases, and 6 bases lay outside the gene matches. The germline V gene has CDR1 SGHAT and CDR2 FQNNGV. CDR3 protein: CASSMRLAGTTDTQYF. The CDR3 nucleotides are TGTGCCAGCAGCATGCGACTAGCGGGGACCACAGATACGCAGTATTTT.

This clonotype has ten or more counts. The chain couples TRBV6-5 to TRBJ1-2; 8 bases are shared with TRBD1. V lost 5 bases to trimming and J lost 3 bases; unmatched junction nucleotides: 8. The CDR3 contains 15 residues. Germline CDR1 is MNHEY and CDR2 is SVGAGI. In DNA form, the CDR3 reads TGTGCCAGCAGTCGAACAGGGGGAGGGCACTATGGCTACACCTTC. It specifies CASSRTGGGHYGYTF.

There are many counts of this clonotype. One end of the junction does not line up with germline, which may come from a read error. The CDR3 nucleotides are TGTGCCAGCAGATTAGCTGCGGCAGATACGCAGTATTTT. Its protein is CASRLAAADTQYF. J is TRBJ2-3 and V is TRBV12-3 or TRBV12-4; D is undetermined. This CDR3 spans 13 amino acids.

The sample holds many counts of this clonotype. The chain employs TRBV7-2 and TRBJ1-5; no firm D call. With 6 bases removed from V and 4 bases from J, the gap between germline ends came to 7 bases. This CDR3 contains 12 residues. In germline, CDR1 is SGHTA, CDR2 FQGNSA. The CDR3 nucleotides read TGTGCCAGCAGTCTTCATAATCAGCCCCAGCATTTT. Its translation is CASSLHNQPQHF.

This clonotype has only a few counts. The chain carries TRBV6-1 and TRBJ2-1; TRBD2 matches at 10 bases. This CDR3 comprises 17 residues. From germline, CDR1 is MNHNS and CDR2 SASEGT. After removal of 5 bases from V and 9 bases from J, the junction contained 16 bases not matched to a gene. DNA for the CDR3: TGTGCCAGCAGTCCATCCCTAGCGGGAGTAGGCTCCAGTGAGCAGTTCTTC. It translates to CASSPSLAGVGSSEQFF.

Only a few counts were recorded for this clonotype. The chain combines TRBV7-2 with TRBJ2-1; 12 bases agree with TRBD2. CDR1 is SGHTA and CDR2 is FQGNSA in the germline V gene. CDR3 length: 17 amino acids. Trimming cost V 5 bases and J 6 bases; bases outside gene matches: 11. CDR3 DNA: TGTGCCAGCAGCCCTCGGACTAGCGGGATTAGTGGCAATGAGCAGTTCTTC. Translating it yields CASSPRTSGISGNEQFF.

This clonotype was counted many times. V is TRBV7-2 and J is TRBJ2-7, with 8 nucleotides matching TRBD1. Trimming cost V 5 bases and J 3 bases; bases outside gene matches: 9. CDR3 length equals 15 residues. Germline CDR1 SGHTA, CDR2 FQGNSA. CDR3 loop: CASSKSPGTGYEQYF. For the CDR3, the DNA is TGTGCCAGCAGCAAAAGCCCCGGGACAGGCTACGAGCAGTACTTC.

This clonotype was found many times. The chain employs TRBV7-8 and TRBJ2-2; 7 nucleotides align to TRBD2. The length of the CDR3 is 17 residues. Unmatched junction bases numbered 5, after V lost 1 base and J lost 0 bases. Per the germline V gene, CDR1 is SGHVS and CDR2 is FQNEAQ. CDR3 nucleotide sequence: TGTGCCAGCAGCTTAGATTCGCTAGCGGCGAACACCGGGGAGCTGTTTTTT. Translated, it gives CASSLDSLAANTGELFF.

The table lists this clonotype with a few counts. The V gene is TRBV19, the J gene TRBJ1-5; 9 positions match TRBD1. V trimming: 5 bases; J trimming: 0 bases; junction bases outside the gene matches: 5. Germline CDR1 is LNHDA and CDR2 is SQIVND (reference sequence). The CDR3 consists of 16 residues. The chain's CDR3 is CASSSRDRASNQPQHF. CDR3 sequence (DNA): TGTGCCAGTAGTTCCCGGGACAGGGCTAGCAATCAGCCCCAGCATTTT.

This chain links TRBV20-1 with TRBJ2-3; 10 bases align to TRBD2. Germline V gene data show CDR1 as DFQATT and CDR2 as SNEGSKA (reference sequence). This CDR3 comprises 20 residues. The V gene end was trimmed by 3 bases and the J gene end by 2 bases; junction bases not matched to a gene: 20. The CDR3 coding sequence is TGCAGTGCTAGGGTCAACAGGAGGTTAGCGGGAGGCGGGAACACAGATACGCAGTATTTT. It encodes CSARVNRRLAGGGNTDTQYF.